This T cell receptor (beta chain) was found in a study of blood T cell repertoires in COVID-19 (dated by TCRdb to about 2020). Study-wide context: Samples covering the acute and convalescent phases of COVID-19 were provided by collaborators in the United States, Italy and Spain. The prospective study material was composed of cDNA or gDNA derived from T cells, B-cell-depleted T cells, or PBMCs. Subjects who had been exposed to COVID-19, were actively infected with it, or had recovered from it provided the deeply sampled blood TCRbeta repertoires that made up the dataset. The repertoires were made available in a free public database intended to serve as a resource for research on the immune response to SARS-CoV-2. Samples were obtained from the ongoing ImmuneRACE study (first 160 participants) and from about 1,300 subjects provided by 6 global collaborators. Sample metadata almost always included a de-identified subject ID, COVID-19 status, age in years and sex. Where available, HLA class I and class II types were obtained from metadata supplied by the sample provider rather than from assay-based typing. The study at large found these results: The quantity of clinical and demographic metadata differed by source and by participant and was supplied without curation.

Collaborating institutions collected whole blood in K2EDTA tubes following their own protocols. For TCRbeta analysis, collaborators shipped samples in one of three forms: frozen whole blood, isolated PBMCs, or DNA extracted from either of those sample types. The immunoSEQ Assay, a bias-controlled multiplex PCR, was used to amplify TCRbeta CDR3 regions from genomic DNA. Processing in the source paper ran as follows. The number of nucleated cells in each sample was estimated by amplification of reference gene primers within the assay. Sequence reads were collapsed and filtered to measure the absolute abundance of every unique TCRbeta CDR3 rearrangement. Productive Simpson clonality was computed per sample as the square root of Simpson's diversity index over productive rearrangements. The immuneACCESS repertoire file appears here via TCRdb, limited to in-frame rearrangements. These files lack a portion of the clones; in checked studies, under half of the deficit traces to unresolved V genes, and the cause of the others is not known. The V and J calls and the clone size are those of that table, but D and trimming were determined from the DNA. This sample holds 150,000 to 200,000 clones; more than 75% were observed only once. Together, the top ten hold about 2.5% of the sample.

A note on this clone: The antigen this receptor binds is unknown. No base qualities exist here, and no much larger clone lies one base off it.

The junction carries 16 bases between V and J, which are trimmed by 4 bases and 6 bases respectively. CDR1 and CDR2 are drawn from the germline V gene: SGDLS, YYNGEE. The CDR3 covers 14 residues, taking in both the cysteine and the phenylalanine. Only the CDR3 DNA stays, 42 bases, in frame from base 1. Input material: peripheral blood. The rearrangement joined TRBV9 to TRBJ1-2, with no reliable assignment of the D segment. This clonotype was sampled from a man aged 40-50 years with active or convalescent COVID-19. The CDR3 region reads CASSPGSLSNGYTF. The nucleotides are TGTGCCAGCAGCCCGGGGTCTTTATCTAATGGCTACACCTTC.